This T cell receptor beta chain was captured in a study of cytomegalovirus exposure and HLA in healthy donors. Study results and limitations: The study found most TCR sequences rare, yet found some public TCRs in many donors.

Of note for this clone: Its antigen is not identified.

The PCR employed 60 Vbeta primers together with 13 Jbeta primers. Produced via immunoSEQ multiplex PCR; TCRdb's table is partial and in-frame only. This table has roughly 200,000 clones, about three quarters appearing once. The clonotype originates from a woman aged 60-75 years in good health and CMV-seropositive. The sample was PBMCs.

Written as DNA, the CDR3 is TGTGCCAGCAGTTTAGCGTACGAGCAGTACTTC. Protein: CASSLAYEQYF. The V and J genes are TRBV28 and TRBJ2-7, with D unclear. V shed 2 bases and J shed 4 bases, with 3 bases lying between them. The CDR3 has 11 amino acids. Per germline, CDR1 MDHEN and CDR2 SYDVKM.